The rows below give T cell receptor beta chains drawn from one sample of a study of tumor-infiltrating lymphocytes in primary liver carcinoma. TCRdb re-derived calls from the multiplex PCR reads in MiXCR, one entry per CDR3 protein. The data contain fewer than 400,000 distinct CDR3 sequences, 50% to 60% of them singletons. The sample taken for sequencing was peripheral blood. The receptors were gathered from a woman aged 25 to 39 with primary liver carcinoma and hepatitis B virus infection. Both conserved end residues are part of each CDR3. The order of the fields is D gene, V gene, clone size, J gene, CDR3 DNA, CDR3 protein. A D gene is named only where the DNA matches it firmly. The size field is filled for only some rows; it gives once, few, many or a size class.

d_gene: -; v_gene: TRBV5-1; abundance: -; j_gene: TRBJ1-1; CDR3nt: TGTGCCAGCAGCCCCCCGGGGGGTGGAACTGAAGCTTTCTTT; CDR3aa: CASSPPGGGTEAFF
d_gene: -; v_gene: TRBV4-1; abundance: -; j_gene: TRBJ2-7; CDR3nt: TGCGCCAGCACCTACGGTTCGGACTCCTACGAGCAGTACTTC; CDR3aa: CASTYGSDSYEQYF
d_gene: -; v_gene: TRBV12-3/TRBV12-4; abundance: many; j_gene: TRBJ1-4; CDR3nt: TGTGCCAGCAGTTCAGGGAGTTGGGAAAAACTGTTTTTT; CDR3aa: CASSSGSWEKLFF
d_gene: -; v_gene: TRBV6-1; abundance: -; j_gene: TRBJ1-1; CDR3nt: TGTGCCAGCATGGGGGGGGGCACTGAAACTTTCTTT; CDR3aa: CASMGGGTETFF
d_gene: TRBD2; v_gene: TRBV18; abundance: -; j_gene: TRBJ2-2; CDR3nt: TGTGCCAGCTCACCAAGGCCAGCGGGAGGGCCGAGCACCGGGGAGCTGTTTTTT; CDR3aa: CASSPRPAGGPSTGELFF
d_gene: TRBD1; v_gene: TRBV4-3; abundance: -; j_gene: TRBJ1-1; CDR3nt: TGCGCCAGCAGCCACGGTGGGGGACAGGGGTCCACTGAAGCTTTCTTT; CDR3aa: CASSHGGGQGSTEAFF
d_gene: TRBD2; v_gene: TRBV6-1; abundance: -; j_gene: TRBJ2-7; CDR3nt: TGTGTCAGCAGTGTCGGGACTAGCGGCCCCTACGAGCAGTACTTC; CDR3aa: CVSSVGTSGPYEQYF
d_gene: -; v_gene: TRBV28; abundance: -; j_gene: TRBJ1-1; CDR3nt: TGTGCCAGCAGTAATTACCCTGGGGCAGGTCAGAAGGCTTTCTTT; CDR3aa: CASSNYPGAGQKAFF
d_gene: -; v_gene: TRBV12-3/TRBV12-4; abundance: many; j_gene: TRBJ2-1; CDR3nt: TGTGCCAGCGGTGGATCTGGGGCCTACAATGAGCAGTTCTTC; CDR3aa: CASGGSGAYNEQFF
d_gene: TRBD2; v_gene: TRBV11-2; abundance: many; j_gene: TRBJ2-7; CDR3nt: TGTGCCAGCAGCTTAGTTATTAGCGGGAGTTACGAGCAGTACTTC; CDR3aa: CASSLVISGSYEQYF
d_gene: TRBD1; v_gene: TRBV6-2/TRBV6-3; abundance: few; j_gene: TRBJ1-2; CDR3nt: TGTGCCAGCACAGAGGGGGCCTATGGCTACACCTTC; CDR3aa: CASTEGAYGYTF
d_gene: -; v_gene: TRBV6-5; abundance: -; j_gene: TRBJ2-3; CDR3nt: TGTGCCAGCAGTTACACGGCTGGTCAGAGTACGCAGTATTTT; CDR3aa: CASSYTAGQSTQYF
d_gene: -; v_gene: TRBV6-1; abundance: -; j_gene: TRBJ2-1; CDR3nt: TGTGCCAGCAGTGCGATGGGAGGGGGATACAATGAGCAGTTCTTC; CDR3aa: CASSAMGGGYNEQFF
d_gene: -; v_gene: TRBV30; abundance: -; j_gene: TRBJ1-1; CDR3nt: TGTGCCTGGAGGGGGAAGTCGTCACTGAACACTGAAGCTTTCTTT; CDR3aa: CAWRGKSSLNTEAFF
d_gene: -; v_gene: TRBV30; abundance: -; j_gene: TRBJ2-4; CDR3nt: TGTGCCTGGAGTCGGACGCCCCTAGCTAAAAACATTCAGTACTTC; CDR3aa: CAWSRTPLAKNIQYF
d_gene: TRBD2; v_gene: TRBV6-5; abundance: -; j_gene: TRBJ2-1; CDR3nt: TGTGCCAGCACCCCTAGAGGGACTAGCCATGCTGAGCAGTTCTTC; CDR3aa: CASTPRGTSHAEQFF
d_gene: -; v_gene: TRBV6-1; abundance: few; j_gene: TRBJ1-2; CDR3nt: TGTGCCAGCAGTGAAAAAATCGGGACATATGGTGGCTACACCTTC; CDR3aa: CASSEKIGTYGGYTF
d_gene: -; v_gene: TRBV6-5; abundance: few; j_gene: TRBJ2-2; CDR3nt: TGTGCCAGCAGTTACTCGAGAAGGACAACCCTGAACACCGGGGAGCTGTTTTTT; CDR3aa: CASSYSRRTTLNTGELFF
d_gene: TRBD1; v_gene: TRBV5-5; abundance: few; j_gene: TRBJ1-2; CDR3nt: TGTGCCAGCAGCTTGGAGGGCTGGGGACAGGGGGCGCGTTATGGCTACACCTTC; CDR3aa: CASSLEGWGQGARYGYTF
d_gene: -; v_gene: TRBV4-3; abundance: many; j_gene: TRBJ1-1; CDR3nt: TGCGCCAGCGGGGCAGGGGTTATGAACACTGAAGCTTTCTTT; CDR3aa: CASGAGVMNTEAFF
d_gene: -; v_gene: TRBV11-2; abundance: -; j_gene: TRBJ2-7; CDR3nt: TGTGCCAGCAGCCTCTCGACAGGAATAGACGAGCAGTGCTTC; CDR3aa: CASSLSTGIDEQCF
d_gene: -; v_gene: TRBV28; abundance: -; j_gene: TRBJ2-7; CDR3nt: TGTGCCAGCAGGGAAGCAGGGGTAAGGGGCGAGCAGTACTTC; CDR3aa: CASREAGVRGEQYF
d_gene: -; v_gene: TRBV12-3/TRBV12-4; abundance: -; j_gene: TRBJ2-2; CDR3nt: TGTGCCAGCATCGTCCAGGGTAGGGCCGGGGAGCTGTTTTTT; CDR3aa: CASIVQGRAGELFF
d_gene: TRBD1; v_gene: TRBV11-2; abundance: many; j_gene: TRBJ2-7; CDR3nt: TGTGCCAGCAGCCTGGACAGGTTTCGCGAGCAGTACTTC; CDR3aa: CASSLDRFREQYF
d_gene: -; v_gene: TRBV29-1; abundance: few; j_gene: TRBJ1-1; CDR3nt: TGCAGCGTTGAACGCCGACAGCCGAACACTGAAGCTTTCTTT; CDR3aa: CSVERRQPNTEAFF
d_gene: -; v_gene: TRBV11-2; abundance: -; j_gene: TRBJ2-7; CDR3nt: TGTGCCAGCAGCACCATAGGGGGCTACGAGCAGTACTTC; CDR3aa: CASSTIGGYEQYF
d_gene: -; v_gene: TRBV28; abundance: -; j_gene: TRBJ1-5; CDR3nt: TGTGCCAGCAGTTTCTCTCTTCTTAGGTTGAGTGGTTCTAGTCAGCCCCAGCATTTT; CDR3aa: CASSFSLLRLSGSSQPQHF
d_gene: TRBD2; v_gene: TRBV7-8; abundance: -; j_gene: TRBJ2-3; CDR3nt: TGTGCCAGCAGCTTAGCGGCGGGAGGGCCCGGAGATACGCAGTATTTT; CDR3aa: CASSLAAGGPGDTQYF
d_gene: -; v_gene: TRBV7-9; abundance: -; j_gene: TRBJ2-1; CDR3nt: TGTGCCTGCAGTGGGGACTCCGAGAAAGGCCATGAGCAGTTCTTC; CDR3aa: CACSGDSEKGHEQFF
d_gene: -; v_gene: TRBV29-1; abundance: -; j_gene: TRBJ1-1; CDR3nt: TGCAGCGTTGAAATGGGCGGGGTTAGGTTAGGTAGAGCTTTCTTT; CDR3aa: CSVEMGGVRLGRAFF
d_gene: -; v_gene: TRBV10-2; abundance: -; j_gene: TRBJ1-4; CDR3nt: TGCGCCAGCAGTGATCGAGGATTTGGGGAAAAACTGTTTTTT; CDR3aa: CASSDRGFGEKLFF
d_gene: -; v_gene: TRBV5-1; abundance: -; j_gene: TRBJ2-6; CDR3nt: TGCACCAGCAGCTTGGGTATGGGACCGGGGGCCAACGTCCTGACTTTC; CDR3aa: CTSSLGMGPGANVLTF
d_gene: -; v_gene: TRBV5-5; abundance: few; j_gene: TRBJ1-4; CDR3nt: TGTGCCAGTAGCGTCGGGGGATCGGCAACTAATGAAAAACTGTTTTTT; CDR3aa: CASSVGGSATNEKLFF
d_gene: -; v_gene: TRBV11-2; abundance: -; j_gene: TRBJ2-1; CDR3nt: TGTGCCAGCAGCTTAGAACAGGGTGAGCAGTTCTTC; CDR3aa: CASSLEQGEQFF
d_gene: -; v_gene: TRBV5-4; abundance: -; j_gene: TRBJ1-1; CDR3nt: TGTGCCAGCAGCTCAAAGACTGAAGCTTTCTTT; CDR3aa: CASSSKTEAFF